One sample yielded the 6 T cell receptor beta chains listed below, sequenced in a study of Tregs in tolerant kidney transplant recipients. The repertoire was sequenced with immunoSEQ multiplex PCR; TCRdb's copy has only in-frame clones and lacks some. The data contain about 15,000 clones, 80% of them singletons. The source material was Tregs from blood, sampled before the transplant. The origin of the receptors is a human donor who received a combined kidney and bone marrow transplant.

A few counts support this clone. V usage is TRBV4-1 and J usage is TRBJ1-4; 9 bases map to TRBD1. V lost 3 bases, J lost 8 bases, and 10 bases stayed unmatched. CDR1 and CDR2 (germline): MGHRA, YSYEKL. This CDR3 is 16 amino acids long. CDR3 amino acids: CASSQGRGTGLEKLFF. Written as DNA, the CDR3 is TGCGCCAGCAGCCAGGGTCGGGGGACAGGGCTCGAAAAACTGTTTTTT.

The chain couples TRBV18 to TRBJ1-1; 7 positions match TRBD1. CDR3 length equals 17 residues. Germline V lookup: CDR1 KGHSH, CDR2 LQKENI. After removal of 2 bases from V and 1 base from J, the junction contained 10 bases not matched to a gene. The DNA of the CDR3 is TGTGCCAGCTCACCATCATTACAGGGGCGGGGGAACACTGAAGCTTTCTTT. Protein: CASSPSLQGRGNTEAFF.

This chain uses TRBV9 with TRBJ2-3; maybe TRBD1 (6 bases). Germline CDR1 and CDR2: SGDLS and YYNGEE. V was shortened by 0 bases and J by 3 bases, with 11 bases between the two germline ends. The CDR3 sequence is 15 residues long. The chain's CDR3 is CASSVGQVFTDTQYF. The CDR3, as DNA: TGTGCCAGCAGCGTAGGACAGGTCTTTACAGATACGCAGTATTTT.

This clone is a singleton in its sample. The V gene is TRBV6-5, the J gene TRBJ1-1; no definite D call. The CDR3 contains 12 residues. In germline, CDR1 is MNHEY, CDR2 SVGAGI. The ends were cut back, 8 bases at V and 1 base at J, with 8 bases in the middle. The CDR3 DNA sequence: TGTGCCAGCGCGAAGCAGAACACTGAAGCTTTCTTT. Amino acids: CASAKQNTEAFF.

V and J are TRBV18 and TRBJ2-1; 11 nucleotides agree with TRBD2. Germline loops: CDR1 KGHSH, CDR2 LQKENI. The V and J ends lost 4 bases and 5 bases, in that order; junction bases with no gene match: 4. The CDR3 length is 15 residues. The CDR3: CASSLSGLADNEQFF. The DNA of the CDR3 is TGTGCCAGCTCACTCTCGGGACTAGCGGACAATGAGCAGTTCTTC.

The DNA for the CDR3 is TGTGCCAGCACGAGTCACCACTATGGCTACACCTTC. Protein product: CASTSHHYGYTF. The rearrangement links TRBV6-5 to TRBJ1-2; D gene unclear. Germline CDR1 is MNHEY and CDR2 is SVGAGI. The CDR3 totals 12 residues. Trimming stripped 7 bases from V and 3 bases from J, with 9 bases between.